This T cell receptor (beta chain) was profiled in a study of blood T cell repertoires in COVID-19. Assay used: immunoSEQ multiplex PCR; TCRdb lists only in-frame clones, some missing. The data show approximately 170,000 clones, 70% to 85% seen once. CDR3 length: 16 amino acids. Trimming removed 0 bases from V and 7 bases from J; junction bases left unmatched: 5. CDR1 and CDR2 from the germline V gene are LGHDT and YNNKEL (reference sequence). Self-reported history from a screening survey and questionnaire set each donor's cohort. This chain uses TRBV3-1 (or the pseudogene TRBV3-2) with TRBJ2-1, with 11 bases fitting TRBD2. This receptor was identified in a man over 45 who had recovered from COVID-19. Sequenced material: PBMCs or T cells enriched from blood (not recorded which). The CDR3 protein is CASSQEVLAGVNEQFF. The CDR3 nucleotides read TGTGCCAGCAGCCAAGAGGTACTAGCGGGGGTGAATGAGCAGTTCTTC.